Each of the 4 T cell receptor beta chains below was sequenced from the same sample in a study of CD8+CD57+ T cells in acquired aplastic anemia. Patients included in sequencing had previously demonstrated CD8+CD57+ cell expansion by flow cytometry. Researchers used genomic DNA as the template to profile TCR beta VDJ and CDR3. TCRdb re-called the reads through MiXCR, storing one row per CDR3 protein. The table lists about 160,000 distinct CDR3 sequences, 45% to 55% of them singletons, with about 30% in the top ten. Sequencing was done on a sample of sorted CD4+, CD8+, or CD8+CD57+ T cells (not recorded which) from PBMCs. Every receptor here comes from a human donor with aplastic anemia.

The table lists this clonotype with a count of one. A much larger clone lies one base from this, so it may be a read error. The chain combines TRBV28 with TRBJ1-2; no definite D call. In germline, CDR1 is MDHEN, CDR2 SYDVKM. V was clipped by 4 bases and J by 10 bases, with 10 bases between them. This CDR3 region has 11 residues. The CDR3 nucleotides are TGTGCCAGCAGTTCTGGGGATGTCTACACCTTC. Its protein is CASSSGDVYTF.

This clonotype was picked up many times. DNA of the CDR3: TGTGCCAGCAGCCCAAGACAGGGACCCACTGAAGCTTTCTTT. Amino acid sequence: CASSPRQGPTEAFF. The chain carries TRBV5-6 and TRBJ1-1; 7 bases line up with TRBD1. The CDR3 extends over 14 amino acids. Germline lookup yields CDR1 SGHDT and CDR2 YYEEEE. Trimming cost V 4 bases and J 4 bases; bases outside gene matches: 7.

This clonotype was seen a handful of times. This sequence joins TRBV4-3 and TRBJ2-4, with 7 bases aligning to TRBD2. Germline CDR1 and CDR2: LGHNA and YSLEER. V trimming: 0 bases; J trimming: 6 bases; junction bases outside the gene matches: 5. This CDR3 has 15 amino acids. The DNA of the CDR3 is TGCGCCAGCAGCCAAGATCCTCCGGGGGGAAACATTCAGTACTTC. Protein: CASSQDPPGGNIQYF.

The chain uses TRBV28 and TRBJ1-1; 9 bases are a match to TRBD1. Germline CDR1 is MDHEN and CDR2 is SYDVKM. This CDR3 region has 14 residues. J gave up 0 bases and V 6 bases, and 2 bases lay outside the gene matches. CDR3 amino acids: CASRGTGMNTEAFF. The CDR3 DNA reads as TGTGCCAGCAGGGGGACAGGGATGAACACTGAAGCTTTCTTT.